Below are 5 T cell receptor beta chains sequenced from a single sample in a study of T cell repertoires in cytomegalovirus infection (dated by TCRdb to about 2019). Sequencing instrument: Illumina HiSeq 1500. Using fastp at Q25 and MiXCR, TCRdb reprocessed the public reads and kept productive beta chains. Each entry is one CDR3 protein sequence, shown with its most common DNA and genes. In this sample the table shows 250,000 to 300,000 distinct CDR3 sequences, roughly a fifth of which occur a single time. The ten biggest clones cover approximately 19% of the sample. The label giving this sample's treatment or condition can be read as: in vitro stimulation with specific CMV peptide epitopes to enrich CMV-specific T cells. Their antigens are not known. The sequences come from cultured PBMCs, collected from culture after CMV antigen stimulation. The receptors stem from a human donor in good health (CMV status not recorded). Some clones in this sample may be carry-over from other donors' samples.

This chain links TRBV5-4 with TRBJ2-7; TRBD2 might be the D (6 bases). The CDR3 extends over 14 amino acids. The ends were cut back, 4 bases at V and 2 bases at J, with 13 bases in the middle. The V gene's germline CDR1 is SGHNT and CDR2 YYREEE (reference sequence). CDR3 protein: CASSTGLLAYEQYF. CDR3 in DNA: TGTGCCAGCAGCACGGGACTCCTGGCCTACGAGCAGTACTTC.

A word on this clonotype: The conserved phenylalanine or tryptophan normally closing the CDR3 is absent here, so this likely arose from a read error. The CDR3 DNA reads TGTGCCAGCAGCTCACCGAACATTGAAGCTTTCTTA. Its translation: CASSSPNIEAFL. The chain is built from TRBV7-2 and TRBJ1-1; D is undetermined. CDR1 SGHTA and CDR2 FQGNSA come from the germline V gene. The CDR3 loop spans 12 amino acids.

J is TRBJ1-3 and V is TRBV7-9; 7 nucleotides agree with TRBD1. This CDR3 has 16 amino acids. The germline V gene encodes CDR1 SEHNR and CDR2 FQNEAQ (reference sequence). Losses at the gene ends were 0 bases for V and 0 bases for J; bases not matched to a gene: 2. The CDR3 spells CASSLAGGVSGNTIYF. Written as DNA, the CDR3 is TGTGCCAGCAGCTTAGCAGGGGGCGTCTCTGGAAACACCATATATTTT.

The chain carries TRBV6-6 and TRBJ2-7; D not resolved. CDR3 length: 12 amino acids. The germline V gene has CDR1 MNHNY and CDR2 SVGAGI (reference sequence). V was trimmed by 7 bases and J by 5 bases, leaving 12 bases between them. The CDR3 coding sequence is TGTGCCAGCATATCCAGCTGGGACGAGCAGTACTTC. It codes for CASISSWDEQYF.

The chain uses TRBV30 and TRBJ2-7; D unclear. This CDR3 is 14 amino acids long. V was trimmed by 0 bases and J by 2 bases, leaving 11 bases between them. Per germline, CDR1 GTSNPN and CDR2 SVGIG (reference sequence). CDR3 sequence: CAWSVPGHPYEQYV. As DNA, the CDR3 is TGTGCCTGGAGTGTACCCGGCCACCCCTACGAGCAGTACGTC.